These 8 T cell receptor beta chains came from one sample sequenced in a study of blood T cell repertoires in COVID-19. The method was immunoSEQ multiplex PCR; TCRdb's version includes in-frame clones alone and lacks a portion of them. Among 300,000 to 350,000 clones listed, around 90% were seen once. Sequenced: peripheral blood. Receptor source: a woman in her 30s with COVID-19, enrolled during active disease.

J is TRBJ2-7 and V is TRBV29-1; D ambiguous. V shed 7 bases and J shed 1 base, with 14 bases lying between them. The germline V gene encodes CDR1 SQVTM and CDR2 ANQGSEA. This CDR3 contains 13 residues. CDR3 in DNA: TGCAGCGCCCGAAATGGCGGTTCCTACGAGCAGTACTTC. Protein sequence: CSARNGGSYEQYF.

The chain couples TRBV30 to TRBJ2-2; D might be TRBD1 (6 bases). The V gene's germline CDR1 is GTSNPN and CDR2 SVGIG (reference sequence). The CDR3 runs 14 residues. Trimming left V 3 bases short and J 5 bases short, with 13 bases between. This CDR3 is CAWSTGTSTGELFF. As DNA, the CDR3 is TGTGCCTGGAGCACCGGGACATCGACCGGGGAGCTGTTTTTT.

The CDR3: CASSAGQSSNQPQHF. The CDR3 region has the DNA TGTGCCAGCAGTGCAGGGCAGTCGAGCAATCAGCCCCAGCATTTT. The chain recombines TRBV2 with TRBJ1-5; tentative D call: TRBD1 (5 bases). CDR1 and CDR2 (germline): SNHLY, FYNNEI. The CDR3 loop spans 15 amino acids. Trimming took off 4 bases at V and 1 base at J, with 11 bases between the two ends.

CDR3 nucleotide sequence: TGTGCCACCAGCAGAGGGGGGGGTAGCAATCAGCCCCAGCATTTT. Protein: CATSRGGGSNQPQHF. The chain couples TRBV15 to TRBJ1-5; tentative D call: TRBD1 (5 bases). CDR1 and CDR2 (germline): LNHNV, YYDKDF (reference sequence). The V and J ends lost 1 base and 0 bases respectively, with 7 bases between them. The CDR3 is made up of 15 amino acids. The full variable domain, its missing parts supplied by reference TRBV15 and TRBJ1-5, is DAMVIQNPRYQVTQFGKPVTLSCSQTLNHNVMYWYQQKSSQAPKLLFHYYDKDFNNEADTPDNFQSRRPNTSFCFLDIRSPGLGDTAMYLCATSRGGGSNQPQHFGDGTRLSIL.

This chain's CDR3 is CASSLGPTGVNQPQHF. Here the CDR3 DNA reads TGTGCCAGCAGCTTAGGGCCGACAGGGGTCAATCAGCCCCAGCATTTT. The chain carries TRBV7-9 and TRBJ1-5, with 8 bases identical to TRBD1. The CDR3 extends over 16 amino acids. The germline CDR1 and CDR2 sequences are SEHNR and FQNEAQ (reference sequence). Unmatched junction bases numbered 5, after V lost 1 base and J lost 3 bases.

J is TRBJ1-3 and V is TRBV29-1, with D possibly TRBD1 on 5 matching bases. Per germline, CDR1 SQVTM and CDR2 ANQGSEA. The length of the CDR3 is 15 residues. Between the trimmed V and J ends, which lost 7 bases and 0 bases, there was a span of 16 bases. The CDR3 here is CSGDFGTDSGNTIYF. The DNA of the CDR3 is TGCAGCGGGGACTTTGGGACGGACTCTGGAAACACCATATATTTT.

The chain carries TRBV7-6 and TRBJ2-7, with a possible D match to TRBD1 (6 bases). Germline loops: CDR1 SGHVS, CDR2 FNYEAQ. This CDR3 contains 16 residues. Deletions cut 5 bases from V and 3 bases from J, with 20 bases between. The CDR3 DNA follows: TGTGCCAGCAGCCCACTTCCGGGACACCTTCTCTACGAGCAGTACTTC. It translates to CASSPLPGHLLYEQYF.

J is TRBJ1-1 and V is TRBV20-1, with a weak D call TRBD1 (5 bases). The germline CDR1 and CDR2 sequences are DFQATT and SNEGSKA (reference sequence). The germline V and J ends were trimmed by 5 bases and 10 bases, with 14 bases remaining between them. The CDR3 extends over 11 amino acids. CDR3 sequence: CSARLREGAFF. DNA for the CDR3: TGCAGTGCTCGTCTCAGGGAAGGAGCTTTCTTT.